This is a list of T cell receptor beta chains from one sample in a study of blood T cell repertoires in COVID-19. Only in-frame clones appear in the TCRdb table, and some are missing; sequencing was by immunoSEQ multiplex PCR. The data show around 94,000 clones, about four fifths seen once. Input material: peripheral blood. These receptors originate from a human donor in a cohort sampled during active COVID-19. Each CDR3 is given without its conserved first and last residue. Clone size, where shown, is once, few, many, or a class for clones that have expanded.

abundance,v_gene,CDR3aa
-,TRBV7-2,ASSLGALGPTGGGGYT
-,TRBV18,ASSRQGWETQY
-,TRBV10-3,AISLQGNEQY
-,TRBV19,ASSIGEGQPQH
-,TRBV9,ASSVRGQGGLSGANVLT
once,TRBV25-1,ASSAGTSGAYNEQF
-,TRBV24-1,ATRDSRPLNTEAF
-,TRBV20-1,SASGTSGGATGELF
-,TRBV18,ASSPPGGYYGNTIY
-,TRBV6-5,ASSSDRGNQETQY
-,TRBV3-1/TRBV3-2,ASSQDWTPGSRKVLF
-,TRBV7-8,ASSLVGAGNYGYT
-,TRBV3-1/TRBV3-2,ASSKRGLAGGPYEQY
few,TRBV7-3,ASSGSTSGRETQY
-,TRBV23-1,ASSLGEQGIFSGANVLT
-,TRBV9,ASSVGGAGGQPQH
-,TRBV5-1,ASSLSGRY
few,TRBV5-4,ASSVAGTPPYEQY
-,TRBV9,ASSRTKEGDTQY
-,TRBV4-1,ASSQDPTGDGELF
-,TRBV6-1,ASSEGWRRDSPLH
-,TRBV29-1,SARKGVSGNTIY
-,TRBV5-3,ARSSLAWPSTDTQY
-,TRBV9,ASSALGGVYNEQF
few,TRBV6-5,ASSLTGNYGYT